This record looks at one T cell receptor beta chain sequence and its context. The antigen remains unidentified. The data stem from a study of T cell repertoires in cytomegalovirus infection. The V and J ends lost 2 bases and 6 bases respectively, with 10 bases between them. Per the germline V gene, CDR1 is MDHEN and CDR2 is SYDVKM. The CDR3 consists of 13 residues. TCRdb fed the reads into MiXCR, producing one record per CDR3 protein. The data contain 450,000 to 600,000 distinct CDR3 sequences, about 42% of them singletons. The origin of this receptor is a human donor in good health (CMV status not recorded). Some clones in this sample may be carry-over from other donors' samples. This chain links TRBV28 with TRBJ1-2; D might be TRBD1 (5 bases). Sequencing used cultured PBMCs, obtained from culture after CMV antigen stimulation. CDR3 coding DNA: TGTGCCAGCAGTTTAACAGGTTTCGATGGCTACACCTTC. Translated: CASSLTGFDGYTF.